This T cell receptor beta chain came from a study of early T cells in non-severe SARS-CoV-2 infection. Individually, cDNA molecules had unique molecular identifiers attached to them. TCRdb ran MiXCR on the 5' RACE reads and lists one entry per CDR3 protein. The sample shows tens of thousands of distinct CDR3 sequences, around 12% of them seen only once. The CDR3 has 14 residues. Germline V CDR1 and CDR2: LNHNV, YYDKDF (reference sequence). Trimming shortened V by 0 bases and J by 4 bases, and 8 bases separated the two germline ends. This clonotype was found many times. The sequence was collected from an adult who was a healthcare worker with PCR-confirmed SARS-CoV-2 infection or an uninfected control (not recorded which). The sample comprised whole blood. The rearrangement uses TRBV15 and TRBJ2-3; no firm D call. The CDR3 loop is CATSRDRVADTQYF. The DNA of the CDR3 is TGTGCCACCAGCAGAGATCGCGTGGCAGATACGCAGTATTTT.